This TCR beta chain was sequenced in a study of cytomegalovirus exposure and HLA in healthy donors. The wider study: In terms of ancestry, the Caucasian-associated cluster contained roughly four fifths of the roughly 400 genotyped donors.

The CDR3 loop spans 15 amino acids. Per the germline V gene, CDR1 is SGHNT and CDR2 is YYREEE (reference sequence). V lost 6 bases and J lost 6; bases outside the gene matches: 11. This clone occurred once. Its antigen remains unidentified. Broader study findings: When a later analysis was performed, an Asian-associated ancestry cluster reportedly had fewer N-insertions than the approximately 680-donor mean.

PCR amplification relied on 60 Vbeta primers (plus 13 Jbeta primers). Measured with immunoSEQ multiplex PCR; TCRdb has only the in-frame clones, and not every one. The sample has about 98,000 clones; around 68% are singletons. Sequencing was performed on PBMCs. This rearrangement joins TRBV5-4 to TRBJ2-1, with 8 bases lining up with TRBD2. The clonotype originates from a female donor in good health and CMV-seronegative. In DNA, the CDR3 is TGTGCCAGCACCTATGAGCGGGAGAGCGGCAATGAGCAGTTCTTC. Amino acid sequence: CASTYERESGNEQFF.